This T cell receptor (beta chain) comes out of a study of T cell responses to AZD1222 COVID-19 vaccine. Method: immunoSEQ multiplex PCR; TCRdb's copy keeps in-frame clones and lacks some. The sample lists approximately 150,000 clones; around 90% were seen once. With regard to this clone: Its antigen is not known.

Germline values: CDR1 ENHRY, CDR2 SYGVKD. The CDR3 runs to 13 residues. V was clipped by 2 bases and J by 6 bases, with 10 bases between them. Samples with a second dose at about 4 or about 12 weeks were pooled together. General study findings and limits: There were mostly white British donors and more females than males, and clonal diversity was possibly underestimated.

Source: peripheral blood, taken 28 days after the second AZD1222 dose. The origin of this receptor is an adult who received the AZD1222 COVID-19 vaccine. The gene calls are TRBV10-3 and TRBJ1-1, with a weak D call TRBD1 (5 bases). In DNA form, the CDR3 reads TGTGCCATCAGTGAGAGCAGGGACTCTGAAGCTTTCTTT. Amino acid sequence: CAISESRDSEAFF.